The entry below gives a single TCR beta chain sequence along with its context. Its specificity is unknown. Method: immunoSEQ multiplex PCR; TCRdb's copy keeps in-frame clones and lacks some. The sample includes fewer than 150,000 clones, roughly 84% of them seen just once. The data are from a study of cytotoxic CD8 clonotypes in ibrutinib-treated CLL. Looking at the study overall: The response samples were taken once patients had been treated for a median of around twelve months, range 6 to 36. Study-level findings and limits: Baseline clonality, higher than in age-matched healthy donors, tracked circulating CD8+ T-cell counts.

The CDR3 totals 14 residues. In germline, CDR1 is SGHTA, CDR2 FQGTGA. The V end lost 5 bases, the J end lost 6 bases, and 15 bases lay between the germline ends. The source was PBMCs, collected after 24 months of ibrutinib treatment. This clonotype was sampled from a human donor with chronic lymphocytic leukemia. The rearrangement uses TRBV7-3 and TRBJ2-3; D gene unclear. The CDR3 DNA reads TGTGCCAGCAGCCTAGAGATCTCACGGGATACGCAGTATTTT. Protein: CASSLEISRDTQYF.